This TCR beta chain was documented in a study of Graves' ophthalmopathy and Graves' hyperthyroidism (dated by TCRdb to 2016 to 2019). The study in broad terms: Peripheral blood was collected before any treatment was given, at the time of initial diagnosis. TCR beta repertoire signatures were used to distinguish Graves' ophthalmopathy from Graves' hyperthyroidism and to predict progression to ophthalmopathy. In total, 135 blood samples were TCR-sequenced: approximately 42 ophthalmopathy, some 75 hyperthyroidism and roughly 17 hyperthyroidism-to-ophthalmopathy patients. To explore V-J signatures that distinguish ophthalmopathy from hyperthyroidism, a discovery set of about a hundred patients was enrolled, made up of 40 to 45 with ophthalmopathy and fewer than 60 with stable hyperthyroidism. For independent validation, a separate cohort was made up of around 19 hyperthyroidism patients plus 17 patients who later progressed from hyperthyroidism to ophthalmopathy. In over 5 hyperthyroidism patients, the T-cell repertoire of thyroid tissue was compared with the T-cell repertoire of blood. Following sample collection, hyperthyroidism patients were given methimazole at a starting dose of 30 mg daily, and ophthalmopathy patients were given high-dose intravenous methylprednisolone. For training and testing, the 110 or so patients in the discovery cohort were randomly divided in a 7:3 ratio. The study at large found these results: In cross-validation, the 13-signature model distinguished ophthalmopathy from stable hyperthyroidism with 87.88% sensitivity and 81.08% specificity, while in the test set the corresponding values were roughly 80% and 75%. In validation, the model predicted ophthalmopathy progression with about 70% sensitivity and roughly 72% specificity; some 13 predicted patients were CT-confirmed with GO in a median of about 6.1 months. Most expanded thyroid clonotypes with frequency above 0.001 were also detected in blood, suggesting blood repertoires may reflect the thyroid immune response. No statistical method was used to predetermine the sample size, and group allocation was not hidden from the investigators.

The CDR3 numbers 14 residues from cysteine through phenylalanine. The retained sequence is limited to the CDR3, 42 bases, with the frame set at the first base. Trimming at the junction amounts to 6 bases on V and 5 bases on J, and the germline ends lie 16 bases apart. For CDR1 and CDR2, the germline V gene lists SGHTA and FQGNSA. This clonotype was detected many times. The specificity of this receptor is unknown. No qualities accompany the bases; no much larger clone lies one base away. The ophthalmopathy patients had moderately to severely active disease, with a Clinical Activity Score of 3 or higher, a NOSPECS grade of 4 or higher, and a disease duration of less than 3 months. Patients were excluded if they had other autoimmune diseases, uncontrolled infections, pregnancy or lactation. Diagnosis was based on clinical symptoms, serum thyroxine, TRAb, thyroid ultrasound and orbital computed tomography. PBMCs were isolated from roughly 10 ml of fresh peripheral blood by Ficoll-Paque density gradient centrifugation. Total RNA was extracted with Trizol reagent and quality-checked on an Agilent 2100 Bioanalyzer.

TCR beta CDR3 regions were amplified from RNA transcripts for repertoire sequencing. HTBI primers and the Qiagen OneStep RT-PCR kit were used in a first-round RT-PCR, which was followed by a second-round multiplex PCR, size selection and purification. The libraries underwent paired-end sequencing with 100 bp reads on an Illumina HiSeq2000. Per the authors' processing: SOAPnuke was used for read processing, and reads with adapters, uncalled bases, a mean Phred below 15, or no exact constant-primer or identifier match were discarded. COPE v1.2.5 was used to merge high-quality paired reads. Clonotypes were defined as unique nucleotide sequences and were aligned to IMGT TRB V, D and J references using MiTCR v1.1. Analysis was restricted to V-J combinations with a frequency above 0.0001, which covered roughly 99% of repertoires. A TCR clonal expansion and chaos score per V-J combination was defined as the ratio of F50 clonal expansion to chaos observed in the TCRdist matrix. Welch's t-statistics and random forest were used to narrow the features down to about a dozen V-J combinations, which were then fed into a naive Bayes classifier. Thyroid-blood repertoire similarity was quantified with the Morisita-Horn index. Starting from the raw public reads, TCRdb applied fastp trimming at Q25, assembled clones with MiXCR and retained in-frame beta chains. Each entry is one CDR3 protein sequence, shown with its most common DNA and genes. The V and J calls were not made by the authors but by TCRdb's processing. Counted in this sample were approximately 210,000 distinct CDR3 sequences; approximately 29% of them appeared once. The ten largest clones take up about 9.3% of the sample.

The rearrangement joined TRBV7-2 to TRBJ1-1, with no confidently assigned D gene. Sequencing was done on a sample of peripheral blood. This TCR was recovered from a man over 45 with Graves' ophthalmopathy. Donor details come from another sample of the same person, matched by shared clones. The CDR3 region: CASRHETGLTEAFF. The sequenced DNA is TGTGCCAGCAGACACGAGACGGGTTTGACTGAAGCTTTCTTT.